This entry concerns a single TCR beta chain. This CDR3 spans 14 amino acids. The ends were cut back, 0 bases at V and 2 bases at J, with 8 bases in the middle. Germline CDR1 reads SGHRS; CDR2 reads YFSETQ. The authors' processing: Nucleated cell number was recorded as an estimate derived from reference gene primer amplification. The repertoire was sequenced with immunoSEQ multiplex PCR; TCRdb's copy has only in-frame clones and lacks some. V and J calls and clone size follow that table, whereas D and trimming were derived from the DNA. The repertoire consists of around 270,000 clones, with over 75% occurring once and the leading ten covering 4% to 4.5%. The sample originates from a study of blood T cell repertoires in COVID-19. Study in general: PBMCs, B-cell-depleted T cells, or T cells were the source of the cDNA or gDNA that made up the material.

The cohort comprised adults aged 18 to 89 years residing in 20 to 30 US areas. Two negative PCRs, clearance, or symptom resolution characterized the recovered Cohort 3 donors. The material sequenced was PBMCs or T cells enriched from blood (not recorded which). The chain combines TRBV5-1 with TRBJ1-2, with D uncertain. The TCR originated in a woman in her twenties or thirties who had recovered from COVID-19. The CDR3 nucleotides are TGCGCCAGCAGCTTGGGGGCCCTAAACTATGGCTACACCTTC. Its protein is CASSLGALNYGYTF.